Presented here are 18 T cell receptor beta chains from one specimen sequenced in a study of beta chain features in type 1 diabetes. Study results and caveats: In every one of the four CD4+ subsets, TCRB CDR3s were moderately but significantly shorter in Type 1 diabetes patients.

For these TCRs, the target antigens are not known. Since all of the isolated RNA was reverse transcribed, expressed TCRB transcripts were what got sequenced. Sequencing was performed with immunoSEQ multiplex PCR; in TCRdb, only in-frame clones are kept and a portion is missing. The repertoire holds some 150,000 clones, with less than 15% as singletons. Sequenced input: central memory CD4+ T cells from blood. The receptors originated from a man aged 18 to 29 with type 1 diabetes.

This chain uses TRBV2 with TRBJ2-7; D unresolved. This CDR3 has 12 residues. CDR1 is SNHLY, CDR2 FYNNEI, per germline. V dropped 8 bases and J dropped 0 bases, with 8 bases sitting between them. The CDR3 region is CASQPSSYEQYF. The CDR3, as DNA: TGTGCCAGCCAGCCCAGCTCCTACGAGCAGTACTTC. The full variable domain, in which reference TRBV2 and TRBJ2-7 provide the parts outside the CDR3, is EPEVTQTPSHQVTQMGQEVILRCVPISNHLYFYWYRQILGQKVEFLVSFYNNEISEKSEIFDDQFSVERPDGSNFTLKIRSTKLEDSAMYFCASQPSSYEQYFGPGTRLTVT.

This clone was observed a few times. V gene TRBV9 combines with J gene TRBJ2-5, with TRBD1 matching 10 bases. Germline CDR1 and CDR2: SGDLS and YYNGEE. The CDR3 covers 15 residues. V lost 2 bases, J lost 2 bases, and 3 bases stayed unmatched. CDR3 amino acids: CASSVGTGEQETQYF. Written as DNA, the CDR3 is TGTGCCAGCAGCGTCGGGACAGGGGAACAAGAGACCCAGTACTTC.

This clone was found a few times. This sequence joins TRBV5-1 and TRBJ2-1; a possible D gene is TRBD1 (5 bases). This CDR3 region has 14 residues. Trimming stripped 0 bases from V and 7 bases from J, with 11 bases between. Germline values: CDR1 SGHRS, CDR2 YFSETQ. Here the CDR3 reads CASSLVTALNEQFF. The DNA of the CDR3 is TGCGCCAGCAGCTTGGTGACAGCTTTAAATGAGCAGTTCTTC.

The chain links TRBV25-1 to TRBJ2-7, with D unresolved. Per germline, CDR1 MGHDK and CDR2 SYGVNS. V was shortened by 4 bases and J by 7 bases, with 17 bases between the two germline ends. This CDR3 has 14 amino acids. The CDR3 spells CASSGPAPSQEQYF. The CDR3 DNA sequence: TGTGCCAGCAGTGGGCCCGCTCCGAGCCAAGAGCAGTACTTC.

The J gene is TRBJ2-4, the V gene TRBV7-6; 9 bases agree with TRBD1. The CDR3 runs to 14 residues. V lost 5 bases to trimming and J lost 4 bases; unmatched junction nucleotides: 3. CDR1 and CDR2 (germline): SGHVS, FNYEAQ. The CDR3: CASSPGTGKNIQYF. The CDR3 coding sequence is TGTGCCAGCAGCCCTGGGACAGGGAAAAACATTCAGTACTTC.

This clone was detected a few times. The gene calls are TRBV2 and TRBJ2-1; D might be TRBD1 or TRBD2, each matching 5 bases. Germline CDR1 SNHLY, CDR2 FYNNEI. V was trimmed by 3 bases and J by 0 bases, leaving 9 bases between them. The CDR3 consists of 15 residues. CDR3 in amino acids: CASSDGGSSYNEQFF. In DNA form, the CDR3 reads TGTGCCAGCAGTGATGGGGGTAGCTCCTACAATGAGCAGTTCTTC.

This clone was detected a few times. The chain is built from TRBV6-5 and TRBJ2-7; tentatively, D is TRBD2 (5 bases). Germline CDR1 MNHEY, CDR2 SVGAGI. The CDR3 spans 14 residues. Trimming removed 6 bases at V and 2 bases at J, with 14 bases between. CDR3 in amino acids: CASRGFLGTYEQYF. DNA for the CDR3: TGTGCCAGCAGGGGATTTCTCGGGACCTACGAGCAGTACTTC.

This clone was counted between two and nine times. The V call is TRBV13, the J call TRBJ2-5; maybe TRBD1 (6 bases). This CDR3 has 15 amino acids. Trimming cost V 5 bases and J 1 base, with 14 bases left between them. The V gene's germline CDR1 is PRHDT and CDR2 FYEKMQ (reference sequence). CDR3 bases: TGTGCCAGCAGCCCTGGGTCGGACAGCCAAGAGACCCAGTACTTC. This codes for CASSPGSDSQETQYF. Together with reference TRBV13 and TRBJ2-5, the CDR3 gives the full variable domain: AAGVIQSPRHLIKEKRETATLKCYPIPRHDTVYWYQQGPGQDPQFLISFYEKMQSDKGSIPDRFSAQQFSDYHSELNMSSLELGDSALYFCASSPGSDSQETQYFGPGTRLLVL.

The chain employs TRBV5-1 and TRBJ2-1, with D unresolved. The CDR3 extends over 16 amino acids. Germline V gives CDR1 SGHRS, CDR2 YFSETQ. The V and J ends lost 4 bases and 0 bases respectively, with 14 bases between them. The chain's CDR3 is CASSTQTQSSYNEQFF. In DNA form, the CDR3 reads TGCGCCAGCAGCACCCAGACTCAAAGCTCCTACAATGAGCAGTTCTTC.

The chain links TRBV11-2 to TRBJ2-1; D gene unclear. V dropped 0 bases and J dropped 6 bases, with 3 bases sitting between them. The CDR3 consists of 12 residues. CDR1 and CDR2 (germline): SGHAT, FQNNGV. The CDR3 nucleotides are TGTGCCAGCAGCTTAGAGCGCAATGAGCAGTTCTTC. Protein product: CASSLERNEQFF. Combining the CDR3 with reference TRBV11-2 and TRBJ2-1 gives the whole variable domain EAGVAQSPRYKIIEKRQSVAFWCNPISGHATLYWYQQILGQGPKLLIQFQNNGVVDDSQLPKDRFSAERLKGVDSTLKIQPAKLEDSAVYLCASSLERNEQFFGPGTRLTVL.

This sequence joins TRBV5-4 and TRBJ2-7; no clear D. Germline CDR1 is SGHNT and CDR2 is YYREEE (reference sequence). The V gene lost 9 bases and the J gene lost 1 base, with 2 bases spanning the gap. The CDR3 totals 9 residues. The CDR3 loop is CATSYEQYF. CDR3 DNA: TGTGCCACGTCCTACGAGCAGTACTTC.

This clone was detected only a few times. The chain links TRBV19 to TRBJ2-1, with D tentatively TRBD2 (6 bases). The germline gives CDR1 LNHDA, CDR2 SQIVND (reference sequence). Trimming took 2 bases from V and 1 from J, leaving 18 bases between them. The CDR3 covers 18 residues. In nucleotides, the CDR3 is TGTGCCAGTAGTATAATGCGGGGTTCCAAAAGATCCTACAATGAGCAGTTCTTC. It specifies CASSIMRGSKRSYNEQFF.

This clone was counted many times. CDR3 residues: CASSLGQPGANVLTF. CDR3 sequence (DNA): TGTGCCAGCAGCCTCGGACAGCCTGGGGCCAACGTCCTGACTTTC. This chain links TRBV5-6 with TRBJ2-6, with D possibly being TRBD1 (6 bases). The CDR3 extends over 15 amino acids. V lost 4 bases and J lost 2, with 10 bases in between. CDR1 is SGHDT, CDR2 YYEEEE, per germline.

This chain joins TRBV6-5 and TRBJ1-2; TRBD1 aligns across 7 bases. This CDR3 is built from 12 residues. The ends lost 6 bases at V and 6 bases at J; junction bases unmatched: 4. Looked up from germline, CDR1 is MNHEY and CDR2 is SVGAGI. The CDR3 here is CASRSTGDGYTF. The CDR3, as DNA: TGTGCCAGCAGATCCACAGGGGATGGCTACACCTTC.

Many counts were recorded for this clone. This sequence joins TRBV25-1 and TRBJ2-5, with TRBD1 matching 10 bases. V gave up 10 bases and J gave up 5 bases; unmatched junction bases: 16. CDR3 length: 16 residues. Germline loops: CDR1 MGHDK, CDR2 SYGVNS. CDR3 nucleotides: TGTGCCACCCAACGGGACAGGGGAGGCCGTTGGGAGACCCAGTACTTC. Protein product: CATQRDRGGRWETQYF.

This clone occurred a few times. The chain joins TRBV6-4 to TRBJ2-6; maybe TRBD1 (6 bases). Trimming removed 8 bases at V and 0 bases at J, with 11 bases between. The CDR3 covers 15 residues. Germline-derived CDR1 and CDR2 are MRHNA and SNTAGT. The CDR3 sequence: CASGEQGSGANVLTF. DNA for the CDR3: TGTGCCAGCGGAGAACAGGGCTCTGGGGCCAACGTCCTGACTTTC.

This chain joins TRBV7-3 and TRBJ2-1; tentatively, D is TRBD1 (5 bases). CDR3 length: 14 amino acids. Germline CDR1 SGHTA, CDR2 FQGTGA. V dropped 0 bases and J dropped 5 bases, with 8 bases sitting between them. This CDR3 is CASSLTPGNNEQFF. For the CDR3, the DNA is TGTGCCAGCAGCTTAACGCCAGGGAACAATGAGCAGTTCTTC.

V and J are TRBV25-1 and TRBJ1-6, with TRBD1 matching 11 bases. The CDR3 extends over 16 amino acids. The V gene end was trimmed by 6 bases and the J gene end by 3 bases; junction bases not matched to a gene: 4. CDR1 is MGHDK and CDR2 is SYGVNS in the germline V gene. CDR3 residues: CASRRGTGGYNSPLHF. CDR3 in DNA: TGTGCCAGCAGGCGGGGGACAGGGGGCTATAATTCACCCCTCCACTTT.